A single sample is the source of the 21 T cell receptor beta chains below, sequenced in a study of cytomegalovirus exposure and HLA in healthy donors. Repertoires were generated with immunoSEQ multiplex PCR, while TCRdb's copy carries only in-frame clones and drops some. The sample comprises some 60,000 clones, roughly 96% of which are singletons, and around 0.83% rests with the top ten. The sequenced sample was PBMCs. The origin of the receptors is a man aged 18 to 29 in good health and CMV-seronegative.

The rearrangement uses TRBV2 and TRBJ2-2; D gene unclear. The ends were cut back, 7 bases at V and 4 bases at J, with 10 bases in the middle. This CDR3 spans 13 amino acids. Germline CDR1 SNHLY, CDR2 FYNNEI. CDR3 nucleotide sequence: TGTGCCAGCAATTTACAGCCCACCGGGGAGCTGTTTTTT. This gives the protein CASNLQPTGELFF.

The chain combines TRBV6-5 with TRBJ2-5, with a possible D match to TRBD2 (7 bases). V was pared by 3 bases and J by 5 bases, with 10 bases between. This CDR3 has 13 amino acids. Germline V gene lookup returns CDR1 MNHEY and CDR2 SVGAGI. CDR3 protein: CASSYRGAETQYF. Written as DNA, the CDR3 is TGTGCCAGCAGTTATCGGGGGGCGGAGACCCAGTACTTC.

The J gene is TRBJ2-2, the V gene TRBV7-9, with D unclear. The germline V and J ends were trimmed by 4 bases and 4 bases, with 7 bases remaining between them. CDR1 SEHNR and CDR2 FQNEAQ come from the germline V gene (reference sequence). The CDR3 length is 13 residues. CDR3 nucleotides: TGTGCCAGCAGCTCCCGCGGCACCGGGGAGCTGTTTTTT. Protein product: CASSSRGTGELFF.

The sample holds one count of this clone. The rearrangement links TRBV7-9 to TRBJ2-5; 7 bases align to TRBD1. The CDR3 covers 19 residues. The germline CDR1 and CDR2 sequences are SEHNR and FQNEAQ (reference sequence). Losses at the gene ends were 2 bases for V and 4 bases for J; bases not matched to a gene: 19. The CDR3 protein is CASSLTPVPARGKIETQYF. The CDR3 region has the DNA TGTGCCAGCAGCTTAACCCCGGTGCCGGCCAGGGGGAAGATAGAGACCCAGTACTTC.

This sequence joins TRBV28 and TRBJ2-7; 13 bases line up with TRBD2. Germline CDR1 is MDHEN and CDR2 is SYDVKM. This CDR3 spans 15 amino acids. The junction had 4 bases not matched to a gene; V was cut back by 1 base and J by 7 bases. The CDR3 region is CASSLLTSGRGEQYF. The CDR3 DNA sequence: TGTGCCAGCAGTTTATTAACTAGCGGGAGGGGAGAGCAGTACTTC.

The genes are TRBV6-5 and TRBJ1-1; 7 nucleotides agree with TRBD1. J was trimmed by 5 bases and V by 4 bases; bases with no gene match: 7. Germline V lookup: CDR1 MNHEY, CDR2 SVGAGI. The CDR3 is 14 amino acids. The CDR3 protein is CASSSRQGWTEAFF. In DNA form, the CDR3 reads TGTGCCAGCAGTTCCAGACAGGGTTGGACTGAAGCTTTCTTT.

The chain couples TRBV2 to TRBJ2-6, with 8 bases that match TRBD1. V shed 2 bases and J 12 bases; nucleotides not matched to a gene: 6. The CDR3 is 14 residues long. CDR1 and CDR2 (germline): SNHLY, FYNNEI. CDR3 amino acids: CASSEQQGASVLTF. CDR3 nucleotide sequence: TGTGCCAGCAGTGAACAGCAGGGGGCTAGCGTCCTGACTTTC.

Here the CDR3 reads CSVTSSTYEQYF. CDR3 coding DNA: TGCAGCGTTACTTCGTCTACCTACGAGCAGTACTTC. V gene TRBV29-1 combines with J gene TRBJ2-7, with D uncertain. Per germline, CDR1 SQVTM and CDR2 ANQGSEA. Trimming took off 5 bases at V and 2 bases at J, with 10 bases between the two ends. The CDR3 has 12 residues.

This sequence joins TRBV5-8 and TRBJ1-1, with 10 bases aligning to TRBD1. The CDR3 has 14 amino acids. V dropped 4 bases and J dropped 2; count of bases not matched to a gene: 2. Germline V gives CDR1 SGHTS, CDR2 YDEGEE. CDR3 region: CASSETGGNTEAFF. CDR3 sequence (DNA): TGTGCCAGCAGCGAGACAGGGGGCAACACTGAAGCTTTCTTT.

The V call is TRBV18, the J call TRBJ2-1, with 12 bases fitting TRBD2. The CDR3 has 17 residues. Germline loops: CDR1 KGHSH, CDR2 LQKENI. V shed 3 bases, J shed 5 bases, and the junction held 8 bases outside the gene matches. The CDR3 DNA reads TGTGCCAGCTCACCGACTAGCGGGAGACCAGGAAACAATGAGCAGTTCTTC. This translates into CASSPTSGRPGNNEQFF.

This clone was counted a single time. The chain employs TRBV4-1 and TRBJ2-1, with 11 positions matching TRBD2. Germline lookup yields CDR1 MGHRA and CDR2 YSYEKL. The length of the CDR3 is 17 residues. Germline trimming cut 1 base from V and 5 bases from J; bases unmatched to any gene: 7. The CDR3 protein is CASSQGIRLAGHNEQFF. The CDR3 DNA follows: TGCGCCAGCAGCCAAGGGATCAGACTAGCGGGGCACAATGAGCAGTTCTTC.

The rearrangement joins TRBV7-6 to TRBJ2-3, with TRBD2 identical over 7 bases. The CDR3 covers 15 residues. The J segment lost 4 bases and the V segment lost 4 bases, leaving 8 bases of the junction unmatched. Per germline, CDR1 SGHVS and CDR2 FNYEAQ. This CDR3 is CASSSFGGYADTQYF. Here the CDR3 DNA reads TGTGCCAGCAGCTCCTTCGGGGGGTACGCAGATACGCAGTATTTT.

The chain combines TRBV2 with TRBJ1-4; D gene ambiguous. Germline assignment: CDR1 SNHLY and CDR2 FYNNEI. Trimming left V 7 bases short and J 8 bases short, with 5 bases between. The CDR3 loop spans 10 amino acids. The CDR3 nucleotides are TGTGCCAGCATCAGGGAAAAACTGTTTTTT. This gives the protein CASIREKLFF.

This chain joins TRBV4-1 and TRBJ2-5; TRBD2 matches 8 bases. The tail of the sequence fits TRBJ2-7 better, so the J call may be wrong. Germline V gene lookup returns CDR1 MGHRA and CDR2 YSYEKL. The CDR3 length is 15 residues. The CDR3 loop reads CASSQIAGNSYEQYF. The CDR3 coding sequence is TGCGCCAGCAGCCAGATAGCGGGAAACTCCTACGAGCAGTACTTC.

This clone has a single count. The CDR3 region is CASSTSAGLFGEQYF. The CDR3 nucleotides read TGCGCCAGCAGCACCAGTGCGGGACTCTTCGGCGAGCAGTACTTC. The chain joins TRBV5-1 to TRBJ2-7; perhaps TRBD2 as D (6 bases). Germline V lookup: CDR1 SGHRS, CDR2 YFSETQ. Between the trimmed V and J ends, which lost 4 bases and 6 bases, there was a span of 20 bases. The length of the CDR3 is 15 residues.

CDR3 nucleotides: TGTGCCACCTCAGGACTAGCGGGAGGCATTAGCTCCTACAATGAGCAGTTCTTC. This gives the protein CATSGLAGGISSYNEQFF. The chain carries TRBV28 and TRBJ2-1, with 14 bases matching TRBD2. The CDR3 contains 18 residues. V trimming: 10 bases; J trimming: 0 bases; junction bases outside the gene matches: 11. Germline V gene data show CDR1 as MDHEN and CDR2 as SYDVKM.

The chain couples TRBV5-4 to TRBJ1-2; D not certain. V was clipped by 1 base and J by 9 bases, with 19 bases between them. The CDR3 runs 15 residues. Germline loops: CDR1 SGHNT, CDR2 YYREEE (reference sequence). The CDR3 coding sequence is TGTGCCAGCAGCTTGTGGACGGGAGCTCCTATGCGCTACACCTTC. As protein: CASSLWTGAPMRYTF.

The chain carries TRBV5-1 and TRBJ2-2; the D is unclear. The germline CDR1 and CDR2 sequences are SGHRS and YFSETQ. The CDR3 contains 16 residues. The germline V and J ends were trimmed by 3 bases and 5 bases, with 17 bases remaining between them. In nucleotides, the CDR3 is TGCGCCAGCAGCTATGTGGGCCCCCGCGAGACCGGGGAGCTGTTTTTT. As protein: CASSYVGPRETGELFF.

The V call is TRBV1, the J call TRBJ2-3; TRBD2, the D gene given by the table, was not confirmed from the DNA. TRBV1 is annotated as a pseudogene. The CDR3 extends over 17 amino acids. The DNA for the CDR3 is TGCACCAGCAGCCAAGGCTCGCTAGCGGGAGGAAAGGATACGCAGTATTTT. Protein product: CTSSQGSLAGGKDTQYF.

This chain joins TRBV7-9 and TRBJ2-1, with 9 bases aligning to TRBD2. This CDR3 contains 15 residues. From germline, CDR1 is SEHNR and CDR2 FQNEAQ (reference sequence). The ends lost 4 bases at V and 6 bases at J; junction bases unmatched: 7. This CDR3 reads CASSSTSGISNEQFF. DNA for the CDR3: TGTGCCAGCAGCTCGACTAGCGGAATTTCCAATGAGCAGTTCTTC. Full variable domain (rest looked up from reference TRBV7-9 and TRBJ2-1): DTGVSQNPRHKITKRGQNVTFRCDPISEHNRLYWYRQTLGQGPEFLTYFQNEAQLEKSRLLSDRFSAERPKGSFSTLEIQRTEQGDSAMYLCASSSTSGISNEQFFGPGTRLTVL.

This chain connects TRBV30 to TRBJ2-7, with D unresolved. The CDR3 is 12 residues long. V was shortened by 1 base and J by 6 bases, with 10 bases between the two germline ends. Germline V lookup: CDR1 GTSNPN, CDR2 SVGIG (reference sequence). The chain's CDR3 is CAWSDSLREQYF. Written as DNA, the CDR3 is TGTGCCTGGAGTGATTCATTGCGCGAGCAGTACTTC.